The text below deals with one T cell receptor (beta chain). Its antigen remains unidentified. The entry originates in a study of radiotherapy plus CTLA-4 blockade in lung cancer. TCRdb's copy holds only in-frame clones and misses some; the assay was immunoSEQ multiplex PCR. The top ten clones hold more than 6.5% of a sample with over 100,000 clones, around 90% of them seen once. Deletions cut 6 bases from V and 2 bases from J, with 8 bases between. Germline CDR1 and CDR2: WSHSY and SAAADI. The CDR3 consists of 13 residues. Overall study findings and caveats: Reported findings show early blood T cell clone dynamics, with interferon-beta, best predicted response.

V and J are TRBV10-2 and TRBJ2-1; D not certain. This TCR derives from a human donor with non-small cell lung cancer that progressed on radiotherapy plus ipilimumab. Here the sequenced sample was peripheral blood, taken from a patient treated with radiotherapy plus ipilimumab. CDR3 protein: CASSETPYNEQFF. CDR3 DNA: TGCGCCAGCAGCGAGACTCCCTACAATGAGCAGTTCTTC.